Presented here are 20 T cell receptor beta chains from one specimen sequenced in a study of shared clonotypes between healthy human individuals. The protocol was immunoSEQ multiplex PCR, while the TCRdb copy is restricted to in-frame clones and leaves out a portion. The table has 950,000 to 1,200,000 clones, around 77% seen once. The sample comprised memory CD4+ T cells from PBMCs. Stated subset: CD45RA-negative fraction. These receptors were taken from a man aged 18 to 35 in good health. Some clones in this sample may be carry-over from other donors' samples.

On this clone: This same CDR3 is encoded by further DNA sequences in the sample. The chain has TRBV18 and TRBJ1-3; D uncertain. This CDR3 is built from 11 residues. Germline loops: CDR1 KGHSH, CDR2 LQKENI. V was trimmed by 6 bases and J by 2 bases, leaving 2 bases between them. The CDR3 DNA reads as TGTGCCAGCTCTCCTGGAAACACCATATATTTT. Amino acid sequence: CASSPGNTIYF. Full variable domain (remainder filled in from reference TRBV18 and TRBJ1-3): NAGVMQNPRHLVRRRGQEARLRCSPMKGHSHVYWYRQLPEEGLKFMVYLQKENIIDESGMPKERFSAEFPKEGPSILRIQQVVRGDSAAYFCASSPGNTIYFGEGSWLTVV.

V and J are TRBV11-3 and TRBJ2-1; 7 bases fit TRBD2. Germline V gene data show CDR1 as SGHNT and CDR2 as YENEEA. V trimming: 5 bases; J trimming: 4 bases; junction bases outside the gene matches: 8. The CDR3 totals 15 residues. The CDR3 here is CASSLGGREYNEQFF. In DNA form, the CDR3 reads TGTGCCAGCAGCCTTGGCGGGAGAGAGTACAATGAGCAGTTCTTC.

There are a few counts of this clone. This chain uses TRBV11-2 with TRBJ2-2; a weak D match, TRBD2 (6 bases). The germline V gene encodes CDR1 SGHAT and CDR2 FQNNGV. V was trimmed by 5 bases and J by 0 bases, leaving 7 bases between them. This CDR3 is 14 amino acids long. The CDR3 loop reads CASSGGTNTGELFF. CDR3 bases: TGTGCCAGCAGCGGGGGGACGAACACCGGGGAGCTGTTTTTT.

The rearrangement joins TRBV6-5 to TRBJ2-7; a weak D match, TRBD2 (5 bases). The CDR3 extends over 13 amino acids. V shed 6 bases and J shed 1 base, with 10 bases lying between them. The germline gives CDR1 MNHEY, CDR2 SVGAGI. The CDR3 region is CASRPTGSYEQYF. CDR3 sequence (DNA): TGTGCCAGCAGGCCGACGGGGTCCTACGAGCAGTACTTC.

The CDR3 DNA is TGCAGTGCTAGAGCGGTAGGAGCTTTCTTT. Its protein is CSARAVGAFF. V and J are TRBV20-1 and TRBJ1-1; no firm D call. Germline-derived CDR1 and CDR2 are DFQATT and SNEGSKA (reference sequence). The CDR3 extends over 10 amino acids. Trimming left V 1 base short and J 10 bases short, with 7 bases between.

This clone was detected once. The chain has TRBV7-3 and TRBJ2-1, with D possibly matching TRBD1 (6 bases). V gave up 5 bases and J gave up 8 bases, with 19 bases separating them. Germline V CDR1 and CDR2: SGHTA, FQGTGA. CDR3 length equals 15 residues. The CDR3 is CASSPQGLARDEQFF. The CDR3 DNA follows: TGTGCCAGCAGCCCCCAGGGGCTAGCACGGGATGAGCAGTTCTTC.

V usage is TRBV7-2 and J usage is TRBJ2-6; D is undetermined. CDR1 SGHTA and CDR2 FQGNSA come from the germline V gene. The CDR3 has 16 residues. The germline V and J ends were trimmed by 2 bases and 0 bases, with 8 bases remaining between them. The CDR3 region is CASSLWQVSGANVLTF. In DNA form, the CDR3 reads TGTGCCAGCAGCTTATGGCAGGTCTCTGGGGCCAACGTCCTGACTTTC.

The chain links TRBV7-7 to TRBJ2-2, with TRBD2 matching over 15 bases. The V and J ends lost 8 bases and 7 bases, in that order; junction bases with no gene match: 5. This CDR3 has 15 amino acids. Per the germline V gene, CDR1 is SSHAT and CDR2 is FNYEAQ (reference sequence). DNA of the CDR3: TGTGCCAGCTCCAGGACTAGCGGGAGGGGCGGGGAGCTGTTTTTT. As protein: CASSRTSGRGGELFF.

This rearrangement joins TRBV11-3 to TRBJ2-5; D may be TRBD1 or TRBD2 (5 bases each). V shed 5 bases and J shed 5 bases, with 18 bases lying between them. The germline gives CDR1 SGHNT, CDR2 YENEEA. The CDR3 is 15 amino acids. CDR3 nucleotides: TGTGCCAGCAGCCCCGGGACCGACGCCTGGGAGACCCAGTACTTC. The encoded protein is CASSPGTDAWETQYF.

The chain's CDR3 is CAGRVASGRGNEQFF. CDR3 nucleotides: TGTGCCGGCCGCGTGGCTAGCGGGAGGGGCAATGAGCAGTTCTTC. This chain connects TRBV6-5 to TRBJ2-1, with 12 nucleotides matching TRBD2. The CDR3 spans 15 residues. CDR1 MNHEY and CDR2 SVGAGI come from the germline V gene. J gave up 6 bases and V 11 bases, and 11 bases lay outside the gene matches.

The chain recombines TRBV7-3 with TRBJ2-7, with 9 bases that match TRBD1. The CDR3 is made up of 16 amino acids. With 1 base clipped from V and 6 bases from J, the junction kept 10 bases outside the gene matches. Germline V gene data show CDR1 as SGHTA and CDR2 as FQGTGA. CDR3 DNA sequence: TGTGCCAGCAGCTTAAATCCGGGGACAGGGTTAAGCGAGCAGTACTTC. It encodes CASSLNPGTGLSEQYF. The complete variable domain, with remaining parts taken from reference TRBV7-3 and TRBJ2-7, reads GAGVSQTPSNKVTEKGKYVELRCDPISGHTALYWYRQSLGQGPEFLIYFQGTGAADDSGLPNDRFFAVRPEGSVSTLKIQRTERGDSAVYLCASSLNPGTGLSEQYFGPGTRLTVT.

The table lists this clone with a few counts. The V gene is TRBV28, the J gene TRBJ1-4; 8 bases line up with TRBD1. The CDR3 spans 15 residues. After removal of 6 bases from V and 5 bases from J, the junction contained 8 bases not matched to a gene. Per germline, CDR1 MDHEN and CDR2 SYDVKM. CDR3 residues: CASSPDRGGNEKLFF. In nucleotides, the CDR3 is TGTGCCAGCAGCCCCGACAGGGGAGGAAATGAAAAACTGTTTTTT.

This rearrangement joins TRBV28 to TRBJ1-5; no firm D call. Trimming took off 4 bases at V and 6 bases at J, with 13 bases between the two ends. The CDR3 contains 14 residues. Germline CDR1 is MDHEN and CDR2 is SYDVKM. The CDR3 coding sequence is TGTGCCAGCAGTTCCCCCCCGGCAGTTCAGCCCCAGCATTTT. Its protein is CASSSPPAVQPQHF. Using reference TRBV28 and TRBJ1-5 for the parts outside the CDR3, the full variable domain is DVKVTQSSRYLVKRTGEKVFLECVQDMDHENMFWYRQDPGLGLRLIYFSYDVKMKEKGDIPEGYSVSREKKERFSLILESASTNQTSMYLCASSSPPAVQPQHFGDGTRLSIL.

The chain combines TRBV10-3 with TRBJ2-1, with D perhaps matching TRBD1 (5 bases). The ends were cut back, 6 bases at V and 2 bases at J, with 11 bases in the middle. This CDR3 comprises 14 residues. CDR1 is ENHRY and CDR2 is SYGVKD in the germline V gene. This CDR3 reads CAISIGAPYNEQFF. In DNA form, the CDR3 reads TGTGCCATCAGCATAGGGGCCCCCTACAATGAGCAGTTCTTC.

Concerning this clone itself: Other DNA sequences in the sample encode the same CDR3. The chain combines TRBV30 with TRBJ2-3; no definite D call. This CDR3 contains 12 residues. Deletions cut 0 bases from V and 4 bases from J, with 5 bases between. Germline V gene sequence: CDR1 GTSNPN, CDR2 SVGIG (reference sequence). The CDR3 sequence is CAWSVAPDTQYF. Written as DNA, the CDR3 is TGTGCCTGGAGTGTTGCCCCAGATACGCAGTATTTT.

This chain uses TRBV14 with TRBJ2-7; the match to TRBD1 covers 9 bases. The CDR3 extends over 14 amino acids. Germline CDR1 reads SGHDN; CDR2 reads FVKESK. The trim removed 6 bases at V and 0 bases at J, leaving 3 bases unmatched. CDR3 nucleotide sequence: TGTGCCAGCAGAAAACAGGGGGCCTCCTACGAGCAGTACTTC. Translation: CASRKQGASYEQYF.

This chain connects TRBV5-1 to TRBJ2-3, with D possibly being TRBD2 (6 bases). Per germline, CDR1 SGHRS and CDR2 YFSETQ. V lost 4 bases and J 2 bases, leaving 14 bases between the germline ends. The CDR3 spans 15 residues. In nucleotides, the CDR3 is TGCGCCAGCAGCCTGTTTAGCGGAGACACAGATACGCAGTATTTT. Amino acids: CASSLFSGDTDTQYF.

On this clone itself: Other DNA sequences in this specimen translate into the identical CDR3. V usage is TRBV7-2 and J usage is TRBJ2-6, with D perhaps assigned TRBD1 or TRBD2 (5 bases each). This CDR3 is built from 17 residues. Germline CDR1 reads SGHTA; CDR2 reads FQGNSA. V was trimmed by 1 base and J by 0 bases, leaving 10 bases between them. In DNA, the CDR3 is TGTGCCAGCAGCTTAGTAGGGACCAGCTCTGGGGCCAACGTCCTGACTTTC. This sequence encodes CASSLVGTSSGANVLTF. The variable domain in full, with the rest retrieved from reference TRBV7-2 and TRBJ2-6, is GAGVSQSPSNKVTEKGKDVELRCDPISGHTALYWYRQSLGQGLEFLIYFQGNSAPDKSGLPSDRFSAERTGGSVSTLTIQRTQQEDSAVYLCASSLVGTSSGANVLTFGAGSRLTVL.

This rearrangement joins TRBV18 to TRBJ1-4; D gene ambiguous. Germline V gene data show CDR1 as KGHSH and CDR2 as LQKENI. CDR3 length: 16 amino acids. Trimming left V 3 bases short and J 7 bases short, with 18 bases between. CDR3 in DNA: TGTGCCAGCTCACCCCCAGGCCACGTTCGAGGTGAAAAACTGTTTTTT. It codes for CASSPPGHVRGEKLFF.

The chain has TRBV18 and TRBJ2-2; D is unclear. CDR3 length equals 16 residues. Germline V gene sequence: CDR1 KGHSH, CDR2 LQKENI. With 3 bases removed from V and 6 bases from J, the gap between germline ends came to 17 bases. CDR3 coding DNA: TGTGCCAGCTCACCCGTTTTAACGGTATCCGCCGGGGAGCTGTTTTTT. Translated: CASSPVLTVSAGELFF. The full variable domain, with the rest looked up from reference TRBV18 and TRBJ2-2, is NAGVMQNPRHLVRRRGQEARLRCSPMKGHSHVYWYRQLPEEGLKFMVYLQKENIIDESGMPKERFSAEFPKEGPSILRIQQVVRGDSAAYFCASSPVLTVSAGELFFGEGSRLTVL.